The 17 T cell receptor beta chains below were found in one sample sequenced in a study of blood T cell repertoires in COVID-19 (dated by TCRdb to between 2020 and 2021). Library method: the immunoSEQ multiplex PCR assay. TCRdb took over this immuneACCESS table, retaining in-frame rearrangements with V and J assigned. Such tables are incomplete; in checked studies, under half of the missing clones stem from an unresolved V gene, and the remainder is unexplained. For this sample the table gives approximately 100,000 clones, of which around 85% were detected only once. 15% to 20% of the sample comes from the top ten. Sequenced material: peripheral blood. These receptor sequences come from a woman of 80 years or more with active or convalescent COVID-19.

This chain connects TRBV28 to TRBJ2-1; 10 bases agree with TRBD2. CDR1 is MDHEN, CDR2 SYDVKM, per germline. V shed 7 bases, J shed 6 bases, and the junction held 12 bases outside the gene matches. The CDR3 extends over 16 amino acids. The CDR3: CASTGGGLAGVNEQFF. CDR3 DNA sequence: TGTGCCAGCACCGGCGGGGGGCTAGCGGGAGTCAATGAGCAGTTCTTC.

The genes are TRBV7-2 and TRBJ1-2; perhaps TRBD1 as D (6 bases). This CDR3 has 12 amino acids. V dropped 5 bases and J dropped 8 bases, with 12 bases sitting between them. CDR1 and CDR2 (germline): SGHTA, FQGNSA. CDR3 DNA sequence: TGTGCCAGCAGCCACCCCAGGGGCGGCTACACCTTC. Protein product: CASSHPRGGYTF.

This rearrangement joins TRBV3-1 (or the pseudogene TRBV3-2) to TRBJ2-5; maybe TRBD1 (7 bases). Trimming cost V 1 base and J 2 bases, with 11 bases left between them. This CDR3 spans 15 amino acids. Germline V gives CDR1 LGHDT, CDR2 YNNKEL (reference sequence). The CDR3 nucleotides are TGTGCCAGCAGCCAAGTTGCGGGACAGCAAGAGACCCAGTACTTC. It encodes CASSQVAGQQETQYF.

This chain joins TRBV13 and TRBJ2-3; D unresolved. Germline values: CDR1 PRHDT, CDR2 FYEKMQ (reference sequence). The length of the CDR3 is 16 residues. V lost 5 bases to trimming and J lost 0 bases, with 15 bases between them. The CDR3 spells CASSLRYTASTDTQYF. CDR3 DNA sequence: TGTGCCAGCAGCCTCAGATACACCGCAAGCACAGATACGCAGTATTTT. The variable domain in full, with the rest retrieved from reference TRBV13 and TRBJ2-3, is AAGVIQSPRHLIKEKRETATLKCYPIPRHDTVYWYQQGPGQDPQFLISFYEKMQSDKGSIPDRFSAQQFSDYHSELNMSSLELGDSALYFCASSLRYTASTDTQYFGPGTRLTVL.

The gene calls are TRBV2 and TRBJ1-1; 9 nucleotides line up with TRBD1. CDR1 and CDR2 from the germline V gene are SNHLY and FYNNEI. J gave up 6 bases and V 10 bases, and 9 bases lay outside the gene matches. CDR3 length equals 13 residues. CDR3: CATGDRASAEAFF. CDR3 in DNA: TGTGCCACAGGGGACAGGGCGTCGGCTGAAGCTTTCTTT. Full variable domain (outside the CDR3, taken from reference TRBV2 and TRBJ1-1): EPEVTQTPSHQVTQMGQEVILRCVPISNHLYFYWYRQILGQKVEFLVSFYNNEISEKSEIFDDQFSVERPDGSNFTLKIRSTKLEDSAMYFCATGDRASAEAFFGQGTRLTVV.

V is TRBV11-3 and J is TRBJ2-7; D might be TRBD1 (5 bases). Between the trimmed V and J ends, which lost 7 bases and 0 bases, there was a span of 19 bases. Looked up from germline, CDR1 is SGHNT and CDR2 is YENEEA. This CDR3 contains 16 residues. CDR3 amino acids: CASNFEDRQTSYEQYF. CDR3 DNA: TGTGCCAGCAATTTCGAAGATCGACAGACCTCCTACGAGCAGTACTTC.

This rearrangement joins TRBV5-1 to TRBJ1-2; the match to TRBD1 covers 9 bases. Trimming removed 4 bases from V and 8 bases from J; junction bases left unmatched: 6. Germline lookup yields CDR1 SGHRS and CDR2 YFSETQ. The CDR3 has 13 residues. This CDR3 reads CASSPDRGGGYTF. The CDR3 bases are TGCGCCAGCAGCCCGGACAGGGGAGGCGGCTACACCTTC.

This rearrangement joins TRBV7-2 to TRBJ2-3; the D gene is possibly TRBD1 (7 bases). Germline V lookup: CDR1 SGHTA, CDR2 FQGNSA. The CDR3 sequence is 15 residues long. Trimming took off 3 bases at V and 2 bases at J, with 12 bases between the two ends. In DNA, the CDR3 is TGTGCCAGCAGCTTGCAGGGGGGCTCCACAGATACGCAGTATTTT. Protein: CASSLQGGSTDTQYF.

The table lists this clone with a few counts. The J gene is TRBJ2-5, the V gene TRBV3-1 (or the pseudogene TRBV3-2), with D possibly being TRBD1 (5 bases). The V end was cut by 6 bases, the J end by 7 bases, with 15 bases between. The length of the CDR3 is 13 residues. Per the germline V gene, CDR1 is LGHDT and CDR2 is YNNKEL (reference sequence). CDR3 nucleotide sequence: TGTGCCAGCAGTAGGACACCCTCAGGGACCCAGTACTTC. Its protein product is CASSRTPSGTQYF.

This chain joins TRBV18 and TRBJ2-1; a possible D gene is TRBD2 (6 bases). The V end lost 4 bases, the J end lost 7 bases, and 17 bases lay between the germline ends. The CDR3 has 15 amino acids. CDR1 is KGHSH, CDR2 LQKENI, per germline. The CDR3 region has the DNA TGTGCCAGCTCACAACTAGCATCTGGGCAGAATGAGCAGTTCTTC. Its translation: CASSQLASGQNEQFF.

J is TRBJ2-7 and V is TRBV7-2; D may be TRBD2 (6 bases). V lost 4 bases to trimming and J lost 6 bases, with 10 bases between them. Germline CDR1 reads SGHTA; CDR2 reads FQGNSA. This CDR3 contains 12 residues. CDR3: CASSSRGFEQYF. Written as DNA, the CDR3 is TGTGCCAGCAGCTCCCGGGGGTTCGAGCAGTACTTC.

The V and J genes are TRBV14 and TRBJ2-3; 7 bases map to TRBD2. Per the germline V gene, CDR1 is SGHDN and CDR2 is FVKESK. This CDR3 spans 15 amino acids. Trimming removed 4 bases from V and 4 bases from J; junction bases left unmatched: 8. In DNA form, the CDR3 reads TGTGCCAGCAGCCCCCAGCTAGGGAGGGCAGATACGCAGTATTTT. Its protein is CASSPQLGRADTQYF.

This chain joins TRBV7-2 and TRBJ2-7; the D gene is possibly TRBD2 (5 bases). The CDR3 is made up of 13 amino acids. V was clipped by 10 bases and J by 0 bases, with 13 bases between them. The V gene's germline CDR1 is SGHTA and CDR2 FQGNSA. Here the CDR3 reads CATDGESSYEQYF. The DNA of the CDR3 is TGTGCCACAGACGGGGAGAGCTCCTACGAGCAGTACTTC.

The chain joins TRBV9 to TRBJ2-1, with D possibly matching TRBD1 (6 bases). V was shortened by 2 bases and J by 0 bases, with 9 bases between the two germline ends. CDR1 SGDLS and CDR2 YYNGEE come from the germline V gene. The CDR3 consists of 15 residues. As DNA, the CDR3 is TGTGCCAGCAGCGTCGGGACATTCTCCTACAATGAGCAGTTCTTC. This sequence encodes CASSVGTFSYNEQFF. Full variable domain (missing parts from reference TRBV9 and TRBJ2-1): DSGVTQTPKHLITATGQRVTLRCSPRSGDLSVYWYQQSLDQGLQFLIQYYNGEERAKGNILERFSAQQFPDLHSELNLSSLELGDSALYFCASSVGTFSYNEQFFGPGTRLTVL.

This clone was detected only a few times. The gene calls are TRBV7-9 and TRBJ2-5, with TRBD2 matching 12 bases. CDR1 is SEHNR, CDR2 FQNEAQ, per germline (reference sequence). This CDR3 region has 15 residues. The V and J ends lost 5 bases and 7 bases, in that order; junction bases with no gene match: 8. Here the CDR3 DNA reads TGTGCCAGCAGCCACGGACTAGCGGGGCAGGGGACCCAGTACTTC. It is translated as CASSHGLAGQGTQYF.

The V gene is TRBV6-5, the J gene TRBJ2-7, with TRBD2 identical over 9 bases. The ends lost 5 bases at V and 5 bases at J; junction bases unmatched: 4. This CDR3 spans 13 amino acids. The germline V gene has CDR1 MNHEY and CDR2 SVGAGI. CDR3 nucleotide sequence: TGTGCCAGCAGTCGACTAGCGGTACACGAGCAGTACTTC. Protein: CASSRLAVHEQYF.

This clone was seen once. DNA for the CDR3: TGTGCCAGCAGCTGGACTAGCGGGGGGCAAGAGACCCAGTACTTC. Encoded protein: CASSWTSGGQETQYF. This chain joins TRBV9 and TRBJ2-5; 14 bases agree with TRBD2. After removal of 4 bases from V and 2 bases from J, the junction contained 1 base not matched to a gene. In germline, CDR1 is SGDLS, CDR2 YYNGEE. The CDR3 spans 15 residues.